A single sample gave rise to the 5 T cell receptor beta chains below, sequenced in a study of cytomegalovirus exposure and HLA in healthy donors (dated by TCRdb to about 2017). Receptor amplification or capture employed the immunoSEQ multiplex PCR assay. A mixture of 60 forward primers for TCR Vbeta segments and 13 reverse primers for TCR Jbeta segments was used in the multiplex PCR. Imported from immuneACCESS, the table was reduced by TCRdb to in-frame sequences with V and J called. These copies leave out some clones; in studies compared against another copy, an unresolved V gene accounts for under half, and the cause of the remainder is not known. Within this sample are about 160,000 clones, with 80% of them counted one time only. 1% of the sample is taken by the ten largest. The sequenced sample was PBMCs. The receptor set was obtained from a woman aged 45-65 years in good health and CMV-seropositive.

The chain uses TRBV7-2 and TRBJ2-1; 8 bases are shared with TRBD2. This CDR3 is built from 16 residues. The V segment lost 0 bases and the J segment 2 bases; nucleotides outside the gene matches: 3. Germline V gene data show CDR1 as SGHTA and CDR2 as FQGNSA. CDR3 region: CASSLAPGRAYNEQFF. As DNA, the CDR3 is TGTGCCAGCAGCTTAGCGCCCGGGAGGGCCTACAATGAGCAGTTCTTC.

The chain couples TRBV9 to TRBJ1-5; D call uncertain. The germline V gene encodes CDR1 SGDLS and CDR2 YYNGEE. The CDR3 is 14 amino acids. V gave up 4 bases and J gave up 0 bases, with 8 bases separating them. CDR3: CASSLGISNQPQHF. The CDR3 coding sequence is TGTGCCAGCAGCCTCGGGATTAGCAATCAGCCCCAGCATTTT.

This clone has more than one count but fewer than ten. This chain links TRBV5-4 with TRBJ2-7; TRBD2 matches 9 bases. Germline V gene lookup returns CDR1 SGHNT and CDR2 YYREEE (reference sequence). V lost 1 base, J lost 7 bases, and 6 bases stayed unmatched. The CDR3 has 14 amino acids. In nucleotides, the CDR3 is TGTGCCAGCAGCTTGATCCCGCGGGGGGGGGAGCAGTACTTC. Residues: CASSLIPRGGEQYF. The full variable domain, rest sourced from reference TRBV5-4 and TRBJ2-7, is ETGVTQSPTHLIKTRGQQVTLRCSSQSGHNTVSWYQQALGQGPQFIFQYYREEENGRGNFPPRFSGLQFPNYSSELNVNALELDDSALYLCASSLIPRGGEQYFGPGTRLTVT.

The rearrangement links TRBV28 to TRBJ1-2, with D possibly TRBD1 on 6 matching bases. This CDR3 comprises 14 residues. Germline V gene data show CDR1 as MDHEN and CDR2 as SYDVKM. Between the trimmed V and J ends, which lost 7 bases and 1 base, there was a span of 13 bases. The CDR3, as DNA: TGTGCCAGCACGGGGGGGGGCCTTAACTATGGCTACACCTTC. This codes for CASTGGGLNYGYTF.

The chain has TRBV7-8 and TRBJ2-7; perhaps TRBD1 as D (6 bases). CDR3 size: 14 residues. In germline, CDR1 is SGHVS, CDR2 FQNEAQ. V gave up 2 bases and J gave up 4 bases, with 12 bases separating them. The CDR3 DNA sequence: TGTGCCAGCAGCTTACGACAGGACCGGTACGAGCAGTACTTC. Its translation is CASSLRQDRYEQYF.